Here is one T cell receptor (beta chain) with its context. Its antigen remains unknown. This sample was taken from a study of blood T cells in healthy people across ages. Study outcomes and limitations: Both higher diversity and more naive CD4+ cells marked long-lived donors when set against aged donors. As age increased, TCR beta diversity per million T cells fell in a roughly linear fashion.

Total RNA extracted from each sample amounted to at least 6 micrograms. The CDR3 is 14 amino acids. CDR1 and CDR2 (germline): ENHRY, SYGVKD. Trimming pared 2 bases from V and 4 bases from J, leaving 8 bases between. Combining a sample-barcoded 5' primer with a J-beta primer mix, a second PCR ran for about 6 to 12 cycles. From the 5' RACE reads, TCRdb called clonotypes with MiXCR, one entry per CDR3 protein. The sample shows over 1,200,000 distinct CDR3 sequences, approximately 59% of them seen only once. The clonotype comes from a man younger than 35 in good health. Material: blood. The gene calls are TRBV10-3 and TRBJ2-2; D not resolved. The CDR3 here is CAISEKVTTGELFF. DNA of the CDR3: TGTGCCATCAGTGAGAAGGTTACCACCGGGGAGCTGTTTTTT.